Below are 27 T cell receptor beta chains sequenced from a single sample in a study of beta chain features in type 1 diabetes. Study-level findings and limits: Among patients with Type 1 diabetes, TCRB CDR3s were moderately but significantly shorter in every one of the four CD4+ subsets.

These TCRs' antigens remain unknown. The whole isolated RNA underwent reverse transcription, so sequencing captured expressed TCRB transcripts. Clones were sequenced by immunoSEQ multiplex PCR, and TCRdb holds only the in-frame ones, with some missing. The top ten hold roughly 0.5% of the sample, which has some 190,000 clones, almost 8% seen once. Sequencing was done on a sample of central memory CD4+ T cells from blood. The receptors shown here come from a young man with type 1 diabetes.

The rearrangement joins TRBV7-2 to TRBJ1-2; 11 bases align to TRBD1. Germline CDR1 is SGHTA and CDR2 is FQGNSA. V lost 5 bases to trimming and J lost 4 bases; unmatched junction nucleotides: 6. CDR3 length: 15 residues. In DNA form, the CDR3 reads TGTGCCAGCAGCCCGGGGGGACAGGGGGTCTATGGCTACACCTTC. As protein: CASSPGGQGVYGYTF.

This clone appeared a few times. The genes are TRBV4-3 and TRBJ1-2; TRBD1 aligns across 10 bases. Germline CDR1 is LGHNA and CDR2 is YSLEER. Trimming removed 1 base from V and 4 bases from J; junction bases left unmatched: 6. This CDR3 spans 16 amino acids. CDR3 sequence (DNA): TGCGCCAGCAGCCAAGGTCGACAGGGGGCGATCTATGGCTACACCTTC. This translates into CASSQGRQGAIYGYTF.

This clone was picked up a small number of times. This chain joins TRBV4-1 and TRBJ2-1; D uncertain. V was pared by 2 bases and J by 8 bases, with 10 bases between. The CDR3 has 13 residues. The germline CDR1 and CDR2 sequences are MGHRA and YSYEKL. The CDR3 coding sequence is TGCGCCAGCAGCCAAATACGGGTGGATGAGCAGTTCTTC. It is translated as CASSQIRVDEQFF.

This clone has just a few counts. The V call is TRBV7-9, the J call TRBJ2-5; the match to TRBD1 covers 7 bases. Germline values: CDR1 SEHNR, CDR2 FQNEAQ (reference sequence). V shed 5 bases, J shed 5 bases, and the junction held 8 bases outside the gene matches. The CDR3 contains 14 residues. The CDR3 coding sequence is TGTGCCAGCAGCCCCCGAACAGGGGTGGAGACCCAGTACTTC. Residues: CASSPRTGVETQYF.

In its sample, this clone was seen a few times. V and J are TRBV29-1 and TRBJ2-7; 7 bases agree with TRBD1. There are 12 residues in the CDR3. Germline V gene data show CDR1 as SQVTM and CDR2 as ANQGSEA. Unmatched junction bases numbered 1, after V lost 0 bases and J lost 5 bases. CDR3 residues: CSVEDQGDEQYF. The CDR3 DNA is TGCAGCGTTGAAGATCAGGGGGACGAGCAGTACTTC.

The chain carries TRBV15 and TRBJ2-3; TRBD2 is a possible D gene (6 bases). The germline V and J ends were trimmed by 3 bases and 2 bases, with 9 bases remaining between them. Germline CDR1 reads LNHNV; CDR2 reads YYDKDF (reference sequence). The CDR3 is 14 amino acids. DNA for the CDR3: TGTGCCACCAGCAGCGGGGGATCCACAGATACGCAGTATTTT. Encoded protein: CATSSGGSTDTQYF.

The rearrangement uses TRBV7-2 and TRBJ2-5, with 11 bases identical to TRBD2. The CDR3 is 15 amino acids. CDR1 and CDR2 from the germline V gene are SGHTA and FQGNSA. Trimming removed 2 bases from V and 3 bases from J; junction bases left unmatched: 2. This CDR3 reads CASSLLAGGKETQYF. The CDR3 DNA sequence: TGTGCCAGCAGCTTACTAGCGGGGGGCAAAGAGACCCAGTACTTC.

This clone was picked up many times. This chain links TRBV4-2 with TRBJ2-2; no reliable D call. The CDR3 length is 14 residues. Germline lookup yields CDR1 LGHNA and CDR2 YNFKEQ. V was pared by 2 bases and J by 3 bases, with 7 bases between. The DNA of the CDR3 is TGTGCCAGCAGCCAAATAGAGTACACCGGGGAGCTGTTTTTT. Its protein is CASSQIEYTGELFF.

This clone occurred a few times. The V call is TRBV20-1, the J call TRBJ1-2, with D perhaps matching TRBD1 (5 bases). V lost 5 bases, J lost 4 bases, and 8 bases lay in between. The germline CDR1 and CDR2 sequences are DFQATT and SNEGSKA (reference sequence). The CDR3 is 11 amino acids. The CDR3 DNA is TGCAGTGCTGGGGGGACCTATGGCTACACCTTC. Translation gives CSAGGTYGYTF.

In its sample, this clone was seen a few times. V usage is TRBV5-6 and J usage is TRBJ2-7; weak D call: TRBD1 (6 bases). With 2 bases removed from V and 3 bases from J, the gap between germline ends came to 6 bases. The CDR3 loop spans 12 amino acids. Germline CDR1 reads SGHDT; CDR2 reads YYEEEE. Here the CDR3 DNA reads TGTGCCAGCAGCTTACAGGGCTACGAGCAGTACTTC. Protein product: CASSLQGYEQYF.

This chain links TRBV5-4 with TRBJ2-3; a weak D match, TRBD2 (7 bases). V lost 4 bases and J 10 bases, leaving 19 bases between the germline ends. This CDR3 contains 14 residues. The germline gives CDR1 SGHNT, CDR2 YYREEE (reference sequence). The CDR3 DNA reads TGTGCCAGCAGCAGGGGGGGCGATAGCCCTGCGCAGTATTTT. This gives the protein CASSRGGDSPAQYF.

The chain employs TRBV5-1 and TRBJ1-2; no reliable D call. Per the germline V gene, CDR1 is SGHRS and CDR2 is YFSETQ. V lost 5 bases, J lost 6 bases, and 11 bases lay in between. The CDR3 runs to 12 residues. CDR3 loop: CASRDTLDGYTF. DNA of the CDR3: TGCGCCAGCAGAGACACCCTGGATGGCTACACCTTC.

This clone occurred a few times. The chain uses TRBV28 and TRBJ2-1; 12 nucleotides match TRBD1. J lost 6 bases, V lost 4 bases, and 7 bases had no gene match. This CDR3 is built from 16 residues. CDR1 and CDR2 (germline): MDHEN, SYDVKM. CDR3 bases: TGTGCCAGCAGTTCTCCGGGACAGGGGGCGTCCAATGAGCAGTTCTTC. Translating it yields CASSSPGQGASNEQFF.

The chain employs TRBV28 and TRBJ2-3; 7 bases fit TRBD1. This CDR3 contains 14 residues. The trim removed 3 bases at V and 5 bases at J, leaving 5 bases unmatched. In germline, CDR1 is MDHEN, CDR2 SYDVKM. The CDR3 sequence: CASSLRQGIDTQYF. In DNA form, the CDR3 reads TGTGCCAGCAGTTTGCGACAGGGAATAGATACGCAGTATTTT.

The sample holds a few counts of this clone. This chain joins TRBV30 and TRBJ1-5; TRBD1 agrees at 8 bases. Germline loops: CDR1 GTSNPN, CDR2 SVGIG (reference sequence). J gave up 5 bases and V 3 bases, and 3 bases lay outside the gene matches. The CDR3 length is 13 residues. This CDR3 reads CAWSGQGHQPQHF. In DNA, the CDR3 is TGTGCCTGGAGCGGACAGGGACATCAGCCCCAGCATTTT.

The rearrangement joins TRBV29-1 to TRBJ2-2, with D unclear. This CDR3 is built from 14 residues. V lost 5 bases to trimming and J lost 2 bases, with 12 bases between them. CDR1 SQVTM and CDR2 ANQGSEA come from the germline V gene. CDR3 residues: CSVTSAGNTGELFF. The DNA of the CDR3 is TGCAGCGTTACATCCGCAGGAAACACCGGGGAGCTGTTTTTT.

The chain is built from TRBV18 and TRBJ2-5, with TRBD2 as a possible D gene (6 bases). Germline V gives CDR1 KGHSH, CDR2 LQKENI. The CDR3 is made up of 16 amino acids. The germline V and J ends were trimmed by 4 bases and 2 bases, with 17 bases remaining between them. The CDR3 reads CASSLNGGFGQETQYF. CDR3 bases: TGTGCCAGCTCACTTAATGGGGGGTTCGGACAAGAGACCCAGTACTTC. The complete variable domain, with remaining parts taken from reference TRBV18 and TRBJ2-5, reads NAGVMQNPRHLVRRRGQEARLRCSPMKGHSHVYWYRQLPEEGLKFMVYLQKENIIDESGMPKERFSAEFPKEGPSILRIQQVVRGDSAAYFCASSLNGGFGQETQYFGPGTRLLVL.

This rearrangement joins TRBV7-2 to TRBJ1-1; D remains unclear. The V and J ends lost 1 base and 5 bases respectively, with 14 bases between them. In germline, CDR1 is SGHTA, CDR2 FQGNSA. The CDR3 runs 15 residues. CDR3 protein: CASSLVWASDTEAFF. DNA for the CDR3: TGTGCCAGCAGCTTAGTTTGGGCATCGGATACTGAAGCTTTCTTT.

In this sample, this clone turned up a few times. V gene TRBV7-9 combines with J gene TRBJ1-2; D is undetermined. CDR3 length equals 13 residues. The germline gives CDR1 SEHNR, CDR2 FQNEAQ (reference sequence). Between the trimmed V and J ends, which lost 5 bases and 8 bases, there was a span of 15 bases. This CDR3 reads CASSHSAAGGYTF. Here the CDR3 DNA reads TGTGCCAGCAGCCACTCTGCCGCCGGGGGCTACACCTTC.

The J gene is TRBJ2-7, the V gene TRBV28, with D possibly TRBD2 on 6 matching bases. The CDR3 runs 13 residues. V lost 7 bases, J lost 9 bases, and 19 bases lay in between. Per the germline V gene, CDR1 is MDHEN and CDR2 is SYDVKM. Here the CDR3 DNA reads TGTGCCAGCACTTGGCAGGGAGGTGGCGGGCAGTACTTC. This encodes CASTWQGGGGQYF.

The V gene is TRBV28, the J gene TRBJ2-1, with TRBD2 matching over 8 bases. The CDR3 covers 15 residues. The V gene's germline CDR1 is MDHEN and CDR2 SYDVKM. The V gene end was trimmed by 6 bases and the J gene end by 15 bases; junction bases not matched to a gene: 19. As DNA, the CDR3 is TGTGCCAGCAGCCCCACCCGTCGACTAGCGCTGACGAGGTTCTTC. Its protein product is CASSPTRRLALTRFF.

This clone was found a few times. The chain recombines TRBV9 with TRBJ1-4; D not certain. The CDR3 consists of 16 residues. Trimming removed 0 bases at V and 1 base at J, with 10 bases between. Germline loops: CDR1 SGDLS, CDR2 YYNGEE. The CDR3 region has the DNA TGTGCCAGCAGCGTAGCCCTTCCCGGAACTAATGAAAAACTGTTTTTT. Translating it yields CASSVALPGTNEKLFF.

The chain couples TRBV30 to TRBJ1-4, with a weak D call TRBD1 (5 bases). Germline CDR1 and CDR2: GTSNPN and SVGIG (reference sequence). The V and J ends lost 3 bases and 1 base respectively, with 6 bases between them. The CDR3 has 13 residues. DNA for the CDR3: TGTGCCTGGAGCCAGGGAACTAATGAAAAACTGTTTTTT. Protein: CAWSQGTNEKLFF.

In this sample, this clone turned up a few times. This sequence joins TRBV28 and TRBJ1-4; 8 nucleotides align to TRBD1. After removal of 5 bases from V and 7 bases from J, the junction contained 9 bases not matched to a gene. The CDR3 runs 15 residues. Germline CDR1 is MDHEN and CDR2 is SYDVKM. Here the CDR3 DNA reads TGTGCCAGCAGTATGAATTCAGGACAGGGTGAAAAACTGTTTTTT. This codes for CASSMNSGQGEKLFF. The full variable domain, with the rest looked up from reference TRBV28 and TRBJ1-4, is DVKVTQSSRYLVKRTGEKVFLECVQDMDHENMFWYRQDPGLGLRLIYFSYDVKMKEKGDIPEGYSVSREKKERFSLILESASTNQTSMYLCASSMNSGQGEKLFFGSGTQLSVL.

This clone was observed a few times. V usage is TRBV11-3 and J usage is TRBJ2-5; D may be TRBD1 (6 bases). Germline V gene lookup returns CDR1 SGHNT and CDR2 YENEEA. Trimming removed 3 bases at V and 3 bases at J, with 8 bases between. CDR3 length: 13 residues. CDR3 sequence reads: CASSFSGEETQYF. CDR3 coding DNA: TGTGCCAGCAGCTTCTCAGGGGAAGAGACCCAGTACTTC.

This clone was seen a few times. This sequence joins TRBV30 and TRBJ2-3; a weak D match, TRBD2 (6 bases). Looked up from germline, CDR1 is GTSNPN and CDR2 is SVGIG (reference sequence). CDR3 size: 16 residues. Trimming took off 0 bases at V and 2 bases at J, with 15 bases between the two ends. The CDR3 sequence is CAWSVRGLAFTDTQYF. DNA for the CDR3: TGTGCCTGGAGTGTACGGGGTCTAGCGTTCACAGATACGCAGTATTTT. The full variable domain, in which reference TRBV30 and TRBJ2-3 provide the parts outside the CDR3, is SQTIHQWPATLVQPVGSPLSLECTVEGTSNPNLYWYRQAAGRGLQLLFYSVGIGQISSEVPQNLSASRPQDRQFILSSKKLLLSDSGFYLCAWSVRGLAFTDTQYFGPGTRLTVL.

The chain has TRBV9 and TRBJ2-1, with 8 positions matching TRBD1. Trimming cost V 3 bases and J 0 bases; bases outside gene matches: 2. The CDR3 spans 15 residues. Germline values: CDR1 SGDLS, CDR2 YYNGEE. The CDR3 protein is CASSGTGSSYNEQFF. CDR3 nucleotides: TGTGCCAGCAGCGGGACAGGGAGCTCCTACAATGAGCAGTTCTTC.